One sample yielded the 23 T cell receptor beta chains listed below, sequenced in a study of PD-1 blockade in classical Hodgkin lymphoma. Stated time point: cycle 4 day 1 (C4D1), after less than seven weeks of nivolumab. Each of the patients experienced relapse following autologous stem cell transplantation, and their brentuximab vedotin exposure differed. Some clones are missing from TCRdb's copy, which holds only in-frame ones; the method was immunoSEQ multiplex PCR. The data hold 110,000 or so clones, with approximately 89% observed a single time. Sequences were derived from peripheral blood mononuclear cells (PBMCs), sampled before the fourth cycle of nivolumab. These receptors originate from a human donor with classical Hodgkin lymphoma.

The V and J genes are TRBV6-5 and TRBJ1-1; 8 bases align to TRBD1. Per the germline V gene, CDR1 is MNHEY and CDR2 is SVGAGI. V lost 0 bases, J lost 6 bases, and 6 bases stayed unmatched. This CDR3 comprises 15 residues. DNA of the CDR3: TGTGCCAGCAGTTACTCGGACAGGGCCTCGGCTGAAGCTTTCTTT. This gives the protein CASSYSDRASAEAFF.

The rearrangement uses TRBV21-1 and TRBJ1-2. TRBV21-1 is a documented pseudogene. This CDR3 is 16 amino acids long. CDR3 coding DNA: TGTGCCAGCAGCATCCCGGGGGGGGCGGATAACTATGGCTACACCTTC. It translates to CASSIPGGADNYGYTF.

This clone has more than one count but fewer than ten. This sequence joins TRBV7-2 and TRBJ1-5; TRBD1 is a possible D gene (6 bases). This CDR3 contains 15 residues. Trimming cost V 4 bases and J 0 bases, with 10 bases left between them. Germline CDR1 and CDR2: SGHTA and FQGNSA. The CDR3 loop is CASSSDRNSNQPQHF. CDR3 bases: TGTGCCAGCAGCTCCGACAGGAATAGCAATCAGCCCCAGCATTTT.

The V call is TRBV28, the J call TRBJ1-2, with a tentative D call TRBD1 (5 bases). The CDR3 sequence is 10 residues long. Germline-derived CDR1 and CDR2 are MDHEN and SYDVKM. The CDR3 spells CGVGAYGYTF. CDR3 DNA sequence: TGTGGGGTCGGGGCCTATGGCTACACCTTC.

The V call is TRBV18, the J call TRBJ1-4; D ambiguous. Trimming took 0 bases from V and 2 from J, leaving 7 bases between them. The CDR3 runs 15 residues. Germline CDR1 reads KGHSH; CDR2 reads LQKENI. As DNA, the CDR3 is TGTGCCAGCTCACCACCAGATTTGACTAATGAAAAACTGTTTTTT. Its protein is CASSPPDLTNEKLFF.

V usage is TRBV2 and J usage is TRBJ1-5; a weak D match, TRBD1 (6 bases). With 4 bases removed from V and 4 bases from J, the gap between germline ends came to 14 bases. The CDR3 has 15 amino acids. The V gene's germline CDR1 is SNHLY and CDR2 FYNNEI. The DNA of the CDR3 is TGTGCCAGCAGTGGGCTATCGCAGGGGAATCAGCCCCAGCATTTT. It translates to CASSGLSQGNQPQHF.

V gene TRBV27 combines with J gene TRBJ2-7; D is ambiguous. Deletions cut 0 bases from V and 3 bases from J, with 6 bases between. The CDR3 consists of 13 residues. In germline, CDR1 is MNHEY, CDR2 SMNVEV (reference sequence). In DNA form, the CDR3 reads TGTGCCAGCAGTTTATCGGCGGACTACGAGCAGTACTTC. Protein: CASSLSADYEQYF.

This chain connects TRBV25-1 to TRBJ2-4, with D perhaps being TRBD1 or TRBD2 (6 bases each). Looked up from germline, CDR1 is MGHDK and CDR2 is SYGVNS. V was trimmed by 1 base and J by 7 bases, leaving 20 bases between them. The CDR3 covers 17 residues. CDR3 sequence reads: CASSELAGGAGMNIQYF. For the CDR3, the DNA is TGTGCCAGCAGTGAATTAGCCGGGGGCGCGGGTATGAACATTCAGTACTTC.

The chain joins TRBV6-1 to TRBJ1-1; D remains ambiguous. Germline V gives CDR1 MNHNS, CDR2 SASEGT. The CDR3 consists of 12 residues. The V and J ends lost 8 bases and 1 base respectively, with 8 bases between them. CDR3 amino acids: CASLGWNTEAFF. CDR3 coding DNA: TGTGCCAGCCTAGGATGGAACACTGAAGCTTTCTTT.

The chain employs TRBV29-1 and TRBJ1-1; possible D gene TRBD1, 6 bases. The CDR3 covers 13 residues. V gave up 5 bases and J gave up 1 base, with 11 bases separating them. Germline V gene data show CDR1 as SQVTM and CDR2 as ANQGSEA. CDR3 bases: TGCAGCGTTCCTCGGACAGAGAACACTGAAGCTTTCTTT. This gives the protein CSVPRTENTEAFF.

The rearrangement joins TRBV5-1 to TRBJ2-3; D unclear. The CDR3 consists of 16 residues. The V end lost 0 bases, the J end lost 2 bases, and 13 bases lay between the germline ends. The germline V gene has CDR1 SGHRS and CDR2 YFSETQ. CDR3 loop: CASSLAGTANTDTQYF. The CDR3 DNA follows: TGCGCCAGCAGCTTGGCCGGCACAGCTAACACAGATACGCAGTATTTT. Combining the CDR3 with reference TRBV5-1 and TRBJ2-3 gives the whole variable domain KAGVTQTPRYLIKTRGQQVTLSCSPISGHRSVSWYQQTPGQGLQFLFEYFSETQRNKGNFPGRFSGRQFSNSRSEMNVSTLELGDSALYLCASSLAGTANTDTQYFGPGTRLTVL.

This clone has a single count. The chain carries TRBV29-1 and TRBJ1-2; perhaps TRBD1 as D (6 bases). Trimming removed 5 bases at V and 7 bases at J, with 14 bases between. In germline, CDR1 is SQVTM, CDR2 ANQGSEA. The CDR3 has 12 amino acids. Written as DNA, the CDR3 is TGCAGCGTTTTGACAGGTCTGGGTGGCTACACCTTC. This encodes CSVLTGLGGYTF.

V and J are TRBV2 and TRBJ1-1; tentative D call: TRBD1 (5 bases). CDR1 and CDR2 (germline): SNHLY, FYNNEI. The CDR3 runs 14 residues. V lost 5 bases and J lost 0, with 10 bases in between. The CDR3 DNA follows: TGTGCCAGCAGTCCACAGGTAATGAACACTGAAGCTTTCTTT. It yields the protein CASSPQVMNTEAFF. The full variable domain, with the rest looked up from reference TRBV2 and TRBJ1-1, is EPEVTQTPSHQVTQMGQEVILRCVPISNHLYFYWYRQILGQKVEFLVSFYNNEISEKSEIFDDQFSVERPDGSNFTLKIRSTKLEDSAMYFCASSPQVMNTEAFFGQGTRLTVV.

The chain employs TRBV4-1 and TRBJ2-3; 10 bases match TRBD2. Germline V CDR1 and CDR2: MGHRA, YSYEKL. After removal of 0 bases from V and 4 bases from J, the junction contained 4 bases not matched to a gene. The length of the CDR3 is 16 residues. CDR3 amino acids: CASSQEEREGPDTQYF. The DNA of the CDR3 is TGCGCCAGCAGCCAAGAAGAGCGGGAGGGCCCAGATACGCAGTATTTT.

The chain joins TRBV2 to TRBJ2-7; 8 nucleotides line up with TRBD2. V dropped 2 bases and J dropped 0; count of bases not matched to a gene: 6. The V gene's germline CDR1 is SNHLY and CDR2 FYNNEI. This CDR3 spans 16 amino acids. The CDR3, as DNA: TGTGCCAGCAGTGAATTCGTAGCGGGGAGCTCCTACGAGCAGTACTTC. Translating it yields CASSEFVAGSSYEQYF.

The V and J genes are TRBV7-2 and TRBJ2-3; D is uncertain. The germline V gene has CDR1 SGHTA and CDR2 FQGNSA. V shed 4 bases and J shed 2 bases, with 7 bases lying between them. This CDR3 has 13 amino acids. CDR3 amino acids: CASSSRPTDTQYF. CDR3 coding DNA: TGTGCCAGCAGCTCCCGTCCCACAGATACGCAGTATTTT.

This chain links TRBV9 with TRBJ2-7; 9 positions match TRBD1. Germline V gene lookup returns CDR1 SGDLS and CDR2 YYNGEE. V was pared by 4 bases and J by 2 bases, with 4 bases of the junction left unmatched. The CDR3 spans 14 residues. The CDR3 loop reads CASSPGTGPYEQYF. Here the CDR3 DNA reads TGTGCCAGCAGCCCCGGGACAGGGCCCTACGAGCAGTACTTC.

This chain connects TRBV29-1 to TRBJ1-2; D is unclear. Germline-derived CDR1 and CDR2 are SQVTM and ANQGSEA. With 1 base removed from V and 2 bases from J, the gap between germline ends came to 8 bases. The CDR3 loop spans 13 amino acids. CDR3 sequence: CSVEAISNYGYTF. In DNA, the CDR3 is TGCAGCGTTGAAGCCATCAGCAACTATGGCTACACCTTC.

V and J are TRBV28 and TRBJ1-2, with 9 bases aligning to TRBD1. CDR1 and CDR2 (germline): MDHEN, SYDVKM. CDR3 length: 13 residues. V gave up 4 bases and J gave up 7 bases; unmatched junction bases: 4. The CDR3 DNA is TGTGCCAGCAGTTATACAGGGGGCGCTGGCTACACCTTC. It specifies CASSYTGGAGYTF.

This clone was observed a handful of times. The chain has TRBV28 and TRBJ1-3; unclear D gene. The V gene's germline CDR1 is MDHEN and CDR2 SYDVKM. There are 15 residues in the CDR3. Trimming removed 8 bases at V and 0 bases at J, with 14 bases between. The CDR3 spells CASLYGLNSGNTIYF. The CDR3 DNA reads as TGTGCCAGCTTATATGGACTGAACTCTGGAAACACCATATATTTT.

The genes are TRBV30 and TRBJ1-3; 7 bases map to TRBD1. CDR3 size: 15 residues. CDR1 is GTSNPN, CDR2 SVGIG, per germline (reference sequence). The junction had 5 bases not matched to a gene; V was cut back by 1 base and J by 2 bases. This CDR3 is CAWSGGGGAGNTIYF. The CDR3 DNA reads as TGTGCCTGGAGTGGAGGGGGCGGGGCTGGAAACACCATATATTTT.

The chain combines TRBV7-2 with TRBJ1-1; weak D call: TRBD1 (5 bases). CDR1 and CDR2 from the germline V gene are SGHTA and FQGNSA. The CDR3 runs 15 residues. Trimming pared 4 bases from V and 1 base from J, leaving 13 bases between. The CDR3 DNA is TGTGCCAGCAGCTCTCTTGTTGGGGGGAACACTGAAGCTTTCTTT. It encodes CASSSLVGGNTEAFF.

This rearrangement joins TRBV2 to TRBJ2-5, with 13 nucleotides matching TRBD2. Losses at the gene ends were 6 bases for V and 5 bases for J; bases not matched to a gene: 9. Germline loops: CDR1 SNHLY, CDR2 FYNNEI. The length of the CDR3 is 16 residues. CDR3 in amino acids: CASRGWTSGSSETQYF. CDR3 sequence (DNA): TGTGCCAGCAGGGGATGGACTAGCGGGAGTTCTGAGACCCAGTACTTC.